The clone carrying this T cell receptor beta chain was detected only once. The target antigen is unknown. The data were taken from a study of response to subunit inactivated influenza vaccine. From germline, CDR1 is SGHDT and CDR2 YYEEEE. V gave up 0 bases and J gave up 6 bases; unmatched junction bases: 4. The CDR3 consists of 15 residues. One entry per CDR3 protein, called by TCRdb with MiXCR from the RT-PCR reads. The sample lists more than 600,000 distinct CDR3 sequences, approximately 18% occurring once. General study points: The authors suggested that every seasonal influenza vaccination recruits few new T cells.

Sequences were derived from PBMCs from blood, sampled more than 4 days after vaccination. This receptor was obtained from a man over 45 who received an inactivated influenza vaccine. This chain links TRBV5-6 with TRBJ1-2; 11 bases fit TRBD1. The CDR3 region is CASSLGTGGGNGYTF. DNA of the CDR3: TGTGCCAGCAGCTTGGGGACAGGGGGCGGGAATGGCTACACCTTC.